The 17 T cell receptor beta chains below come from one sample, sequenced in a study of T cell responses to AZD1222 COVID-19 vaccine listed by TCRdb under 2021. The intended sense of this specimen's time point label: about 28 days (+/-7) after the second vaccine dose. To prepare the library, the immunoSEQ multiplex PCR assay was applied. Drawn from immuneACCESS, this table holds only the in-frame rearrangements with V and J called that TCRdb kept. Clones are partly lost; checked studies trace under half to an unresolved V gene and leave the rest unexplained. Within this sample are 80,000 or so clones, with over 75% of them counted one time only. The ten largest make up about 3.5% of the sample. This specimen consisted of peripheral blood, obtained 28 days after the second AZD1222 dose. The receptors here all came from an adult who received the AZD1222 COVID-19 vaccine.

J is TRBJ1-2 and V is TRBV19; D is perhaps TRBD1 (6 bases). The CDR3 length is 14 residues. Trimming pared 0 bases from V and 5 bases from J, leaving 10 bases between. Germline CDR1 and CDR2: LNHDA and SQIVND (reference sequence). In DNA, the CDR3 is TGTGCCAGTAGTATAGATCCGGACAGTTATGGCTACACCTTC. As protein: CASSIDPDSYGYTF.

The chain uses TRBV7-8 and TRBJ1-4; D not certain. CDR1 is SGHVS and CDR2 is FQNEAQ in the germline V gene. Trimming shortened V by 7 bases and J by 0 bases, and 18 bases separated the two germline ends. This CDR3 is 17 amino acids long. In DNA form, the CDR3 reads TGTGCCAGCACGCGGCAGAGACCCCAAGCAACTAATGAAAAACTGTTTTTT. Protein: CASTRQRPQATNEKLFF.

The chain recombines TRBV5-8 with TRBJ2-1, with D tentatively TRBD1 or TRBD2 (5 bases each). Germline values: CDR1 SGHTS, CDR2 YDEGEE. V lost 4 bases, J lost 6 bases, and 23 bases lay in between. CDR3 length: 17 amino acids. The CDR3 nucleotides read TGTGCCAGCAGCCGGGACCCCGGGAACACCTGGCGCAATGAGCAGTTCTTC. Amino acid sequence: CASSRDPGNTWRNEQFF.

The sample holds one count of this clone. The chain carries TRBV11-3 and TRBJ2-7; D possibly corresponds to TRBD2 (5 bases). Per germline, CDR1 SGHNT and CDR2 YENEEA. The CDR3 has 15 amino acids. Trimming cost V 3 bases and J 2 bases, with 14 bases left between them. Here the CDR3 DNA reads TGTGCCAGCAGCTTGGAGGCAGACCTCGCCTACGAGCAGTACTTC. The encoded protein is CASSLEADLAYEQYF.

The chain employs TRBV5-1 and TRBJ1-6; D gene ambiguous. The germline V gene encodes CDR1 SGHRS and CDR2 YFSETQ. The CDR3 is 14 residues long. The V end was cut by 5 bases, the J end by 7 bases, with 13 bases between. CDR3 DNA sequence: TGCGCCAGCAGAGGGAACTTCAGGAATTCACCCCTCCACTTT. It translates to CASRGNFRNSPLHF.

CDR3 loop: CASSPGQTSGNTIYF. As DNA, the CDR3 is TGCGCCAGCAGTCCTGGACAGACCTCTGGAAACACCATATATTTT. The chain links TRBV5-1 to TRBJ1-3; tentatively, D is TRBD1 (6 bases). With 5 bases removed from V and 0 bases from J, the gap between germline ends came to 12 bases. The CDR3 has 15 amino acids. Looked up from germline, CDR1 is SGHRS and CDR2 is YFSETQ.

CDR3: CASSLIKETQYF. For the CDR3, the DNA is TGTGCCAGCAGCTTAATTAAAGAGACCCAGTACTTC. This chain joins TRBV11-1 and TRBJ2-5; D gene ambiguous. With 2 bases removed from V and 3 bases from J, the gap between germline ends came to 4 bases. There are 12 residues in the CDR3. Germline V gene lookup returns CDR1 SGHAT and CDR2 FQDESV (reference sequence).

The chain employs TRBV2 and TRBJ2-7, with a weak D call TRBD1 (6 bases). The ends were cut back, 6 bases at V and 5 bases at J, with 17 bases in the middle. Per the germline V gene, CDR1 is SNHLY and CDR2 is FYNNEI. This CDR3 comprises 14 residues. CDR3 in amino acids: CASSVQGPKDEQYF. The CDR3 DNA reads TGTGCCAGCAGCGTACAGGGACCTAAGGACGAGCAGTACTTC.

This clone was found once. The J gene is TRBJ1-2, the V gene TRBV4-1, with a tentative D call TRBD1 (5 bases). The V gene lost 0 bases and the J gene lost 6 bases, with 11 bases spanning the gap. The CDR3 loop spans 14 amino acids. Per the germline V gene, CDR1 is MGHRA and CDR2 is YSYEKL. CDR3 residues: CASSQERGGNGYTF. In DNA form, the CDR3 reads TGCGCCAGCAGCCAAGAACGGGGGGGTAATGGCTACACCTTC.

The chain has TRBV6-5 and TRBJ1-1; TRBD1 matches at 7 bases. The CDR3 length is 11 residues. Germline V lookup: CDR1 MNHEY, CDR2 SVGAGI. The V and J ends lost 6 bases and 7 bases, in that order; junction bases with no gene match: 2. The CDR3 loop reads CASSNRGEAFF. The CDR3 DNA follows: TGTGCCAGCAGCAACAGGGGTGAAGCTTTCTTT.

The chain recombines TRBV18 with TRBJ1-2; 7 bases agree with TRBD1. The CDR3 is made up of 15 amino acids. V shed 4 bases and J 6 bases; nucleotides not matched to a gene: 11. Germline-derived CDR1 and CDR2 are KGHSH and LQKENI. In nucleotides, the CDR3 is TGTGCCAGCTCACTAAATACAGGGGCTGAGGATGGCTACACCTTC. It encodes CASSLNTGAEDGYTF.

V gene TRBV19 combines with J gene TRBJ1-1; tentatively, D is TRBD1 (5 bases). Trimming left V 0 bases short and J 1 base short, with 9 bases between. CDR3 length: 15 residues. The germline gives CDR1 LNHDA, CDR2 SQIVND (reference sequence). The CDR3 region is CASSIELGENTEAFF. As DNA, the CDR3 is TGTGCCAGTAGTATAGAGTTGGGGGAGAACACTGAAGCTTTCTTT.

This chain uses TRBV3-1 (or the pseudogene TRBV3-2) with TRBJ1-5, with TRBD1 as a possible D gene (5 bases). The germline CDR1 and CDR2 sequences are LGHDT and YNNKEL (reference sequence). V was trimmed by 5 bases and J by 9 bases, leaving 11 bases between them. The CDR3 is made up of 12 amino acids. CDR3 sequence reads: CASSNGGGPQHF. The DNA for the CDR3 is TGTGCCAGCAGCAACGGGGGTGGGCCCCAGCATTTT.

This clone was seen a handful of times. The chain combines TRBV12-3 or TRBV12-4 with TRBJ1-1; a weak D match, TRBD1 (5 bases). The V end lost 1 base, the J end lost 3 bases, and 6 bases lay between the germline ends. There are 13 residues in the CDR3. The CDR3 here is CASSLGGHTEAFF. The CDR3 bases are TGTGCCAGCAGTTTAGGGGGACACACTGAAGCTTTCTTT.

This sequence joins TRBV7-2 and TRBJ2-7; tentative D call: TRBD1 (5 bases). The CDR3 runs to 16 residues. Trimming took off 1 base at V and 5 bases at J, with 18 bases between the two ends. Germline CDR1 is SGHTA and CDR2 is FQGNSA. The CDR3 bases are TGTGCCAGCAGCTTAGGGGGCCGGCTTCCCGCGGACGAGCAGTACTTC. This translates into CASSLGGRLPADEQYF.

J is TRBJ1-2 and V is TRBV30; 7 positions agree with TRBD1. The CDR3 extends over 16 amino acids. Germline V lookup: CDR1 GTSNPN, CDR2 SVGIG (reference sequence). The V and J ends lost 1 base and 1 base, in that order; junction bases with no gene match: 9. The chain's CDR3 is CAWSAPRQGLNYGYTF. CDR3 bases: TGTGCCTGGAGTGCTCCCCGACAGGGCCTTAACTATGGCTACACCTTC.

The DNA of the CDR3 is TGTGCCAGCAGCTCAACGGAGACCCAGTACTTC. Translating gives CASSSTETQYF. The V call is TRBV13, the J call TRBJ2-5; D is undetermined. The CDR3 is 11 residues long. Between the trimmed V and J ends, which lost 4 bases and 5 bases, there was a span of 5 bases. Germline-derived CDR1 and CDR2 are PRHDT and FYEKMQ (reference sequence).